This TCR beta chain emerged from a study of T cell responses to AZD1222 COVID-19 vaccine. General study points: In a largely white British group with more females than males, clonal diversity was possibly underestimated. Close to half of spike-specific TCRs reportedly recognize unmutated variant regions. All repertoire sampling was performed exclusively after the peak T cell response.

Clones were read by immunoSEQ multiplex PCR, and TCRdb kept only the in-frame ones, dropping some. Here the sample spans about 150,000 clones, 85% to 95% being singletons. Details on this clone: Antigen unknown.

Sequences were derived from peripheral blood, sampled on day 0 of AZD1222 vaccination. This clonotype was sampled from an adult in good health.

The CDR3 here is CARSLLFGASGSLTDTQYF. The CDR3, as DNA: TGTGCCAGAAGCTTGTTATTCGGGGCTAGCGGGTCACTCACAGATACGCAGTATTTT. The rearrangement joins TRBV5-3 to TRBJ2-3, with 8 bases matching TRBD2. TRBV5-3 is an ORF, and what it does is uncertain. The CDR3 is 19 amino acids. The V and J ends lost 1 base and 2 bases, in that order; junction bases with no gene match: 15.